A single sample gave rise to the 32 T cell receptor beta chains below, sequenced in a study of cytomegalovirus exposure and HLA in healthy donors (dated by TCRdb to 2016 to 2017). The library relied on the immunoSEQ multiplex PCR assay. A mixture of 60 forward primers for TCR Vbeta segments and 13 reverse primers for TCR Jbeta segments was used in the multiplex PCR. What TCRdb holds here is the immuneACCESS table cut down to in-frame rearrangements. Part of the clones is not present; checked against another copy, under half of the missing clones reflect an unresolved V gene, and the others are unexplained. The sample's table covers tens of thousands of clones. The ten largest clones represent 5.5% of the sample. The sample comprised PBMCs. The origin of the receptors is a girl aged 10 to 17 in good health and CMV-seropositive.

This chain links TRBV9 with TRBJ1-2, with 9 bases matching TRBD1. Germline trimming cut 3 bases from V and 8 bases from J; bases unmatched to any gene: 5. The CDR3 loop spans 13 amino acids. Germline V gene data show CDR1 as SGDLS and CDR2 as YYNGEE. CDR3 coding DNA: TGTGCCAGCAGCGCCGGGACAGGGCACGGCTACACCTTC. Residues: CASSAGTGHGYTF.

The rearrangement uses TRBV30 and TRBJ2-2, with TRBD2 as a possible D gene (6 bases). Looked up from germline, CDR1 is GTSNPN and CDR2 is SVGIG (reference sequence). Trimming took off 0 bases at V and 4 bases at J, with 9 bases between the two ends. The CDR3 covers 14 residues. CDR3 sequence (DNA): TGTGCCTGGAGTGTGGGACTGATCACCGGGGAGCTGTTTTTT. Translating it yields CAWSVGLITGELFF.

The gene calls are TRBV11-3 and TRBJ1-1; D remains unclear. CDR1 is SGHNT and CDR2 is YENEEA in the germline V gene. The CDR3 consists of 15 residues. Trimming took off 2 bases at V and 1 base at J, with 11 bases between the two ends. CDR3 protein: CASSLLGSWNTEAFF. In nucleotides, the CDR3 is TGTGCCAGCAGCTTACTGGGCAGCTGGAACACTGAAGCTTTCTTT.

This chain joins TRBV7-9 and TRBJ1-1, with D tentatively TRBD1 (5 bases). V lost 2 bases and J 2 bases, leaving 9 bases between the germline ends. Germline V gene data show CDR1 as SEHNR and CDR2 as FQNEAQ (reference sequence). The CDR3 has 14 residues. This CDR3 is CASSLMTANTEAFF. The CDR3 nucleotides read TGTGCCAGCAGCTTAATGACAGCTAACACTGAAGCTTTCTTT.

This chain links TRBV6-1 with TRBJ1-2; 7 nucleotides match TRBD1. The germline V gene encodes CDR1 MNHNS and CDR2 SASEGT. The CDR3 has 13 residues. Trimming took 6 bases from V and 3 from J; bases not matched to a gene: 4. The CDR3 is CASSHTGDYGYTF. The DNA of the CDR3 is TGTGCCAGCAGCCATACAGGGGACTATGGCTACACCTTC.

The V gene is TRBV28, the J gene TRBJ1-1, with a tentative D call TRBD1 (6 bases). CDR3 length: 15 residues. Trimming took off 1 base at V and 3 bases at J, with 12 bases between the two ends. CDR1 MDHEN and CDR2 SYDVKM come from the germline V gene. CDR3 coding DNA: TGTGCCAGCAGTTTATCCTGGGAGGGGGACACTGAAGCTTTCTTT. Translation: CASSLSWEGDTEAFF.

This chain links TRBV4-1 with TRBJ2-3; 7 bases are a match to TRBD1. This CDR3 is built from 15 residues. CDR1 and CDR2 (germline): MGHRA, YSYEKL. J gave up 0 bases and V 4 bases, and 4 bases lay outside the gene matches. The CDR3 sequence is CASSRGQVSTDTQYF. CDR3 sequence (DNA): TGCGCCAGCAGCCGTGGACAGGTTAGCACAGATACGCAGTATTTT.

DNA for the CDR3: TGCGCCAGCAGCCAAGTCCCACAGGCTGTACAGCATTTT. Its protein is CASSQVPQAVQHF. The chain combines TRBV4-1 with TRBJ1-5; possibly TRBD1 for D (5 bases). Germline CDR1 and CDR2: MGHRA and YSYEKL. The CDR3 runs to 13 residues. Trimming shortened V by 1 base and J by 13 bases, and 14 bases separated the two germline ends.

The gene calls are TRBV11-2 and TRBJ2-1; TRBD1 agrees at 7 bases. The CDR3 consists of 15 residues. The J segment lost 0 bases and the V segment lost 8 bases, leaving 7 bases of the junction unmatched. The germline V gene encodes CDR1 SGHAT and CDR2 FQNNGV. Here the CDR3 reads CASDKTGSSYNEQFF. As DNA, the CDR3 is TGTGCCAGCGATAAGACAGGGAGCTCCTACAATGAGCAGTTCTTC.

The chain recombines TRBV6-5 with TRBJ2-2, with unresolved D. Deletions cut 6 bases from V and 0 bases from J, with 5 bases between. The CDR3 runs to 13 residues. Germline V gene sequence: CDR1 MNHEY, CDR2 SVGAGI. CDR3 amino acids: CASRQTNTGELFF. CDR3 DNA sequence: TGTGCCAGCAGACAGACGAACACCGGGGAGCTGTTTTTT.

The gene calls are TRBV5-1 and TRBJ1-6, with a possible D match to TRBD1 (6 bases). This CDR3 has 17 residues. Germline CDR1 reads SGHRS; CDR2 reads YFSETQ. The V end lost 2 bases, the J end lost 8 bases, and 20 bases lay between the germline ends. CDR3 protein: CASSFRALGQKDSPLHF. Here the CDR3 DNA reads TGCGCCAGCAGCTTTCGGGCCCTTGGACAGAAAGATTCACCCCTCCACTTT.

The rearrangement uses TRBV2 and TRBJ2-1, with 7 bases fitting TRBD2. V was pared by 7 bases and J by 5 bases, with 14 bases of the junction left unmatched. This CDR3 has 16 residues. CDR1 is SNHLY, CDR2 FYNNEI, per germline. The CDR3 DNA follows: TGTGCCAGCACCGCCGGTGGTGGGGGGGTCGACAATGAGCAGTTCTTC. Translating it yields CASTAGGGGVDNEQFF.

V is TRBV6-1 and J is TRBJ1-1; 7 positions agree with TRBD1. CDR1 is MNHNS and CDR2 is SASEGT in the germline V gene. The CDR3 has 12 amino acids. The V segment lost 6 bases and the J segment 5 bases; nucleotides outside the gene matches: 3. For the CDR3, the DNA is TGTGCCAGCAGACAGGGGTGGACTGAAGCTTTCTTT. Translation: CASRQGWTEAFF.

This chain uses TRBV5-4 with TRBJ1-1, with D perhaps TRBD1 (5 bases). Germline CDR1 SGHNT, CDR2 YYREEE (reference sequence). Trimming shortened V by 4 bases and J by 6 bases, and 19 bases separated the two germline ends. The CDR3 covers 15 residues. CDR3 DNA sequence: TGTGCCAGCAGCCTGGACGGGGGGATTTTAGCTGAAGCTTTCTTT. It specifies CASSLDGGILAEAFF.

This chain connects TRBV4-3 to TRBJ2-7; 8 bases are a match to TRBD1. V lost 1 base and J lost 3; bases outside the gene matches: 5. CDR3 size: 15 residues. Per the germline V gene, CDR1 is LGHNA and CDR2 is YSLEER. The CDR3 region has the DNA TGCGCCAGCAGCCAAGGACCAGGACAGGGCTACGAGCAGTACTTC. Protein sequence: CASSQGPGQGYEQYF.

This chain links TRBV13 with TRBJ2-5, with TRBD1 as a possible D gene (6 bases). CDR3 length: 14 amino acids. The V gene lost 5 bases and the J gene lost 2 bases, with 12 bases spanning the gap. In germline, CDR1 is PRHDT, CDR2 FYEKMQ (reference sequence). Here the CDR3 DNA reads TGTGCCAGCAGCCCCCGGACAGTTCAAGAGACCCAGTACTTC. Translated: CASSPRTVQETQYF.

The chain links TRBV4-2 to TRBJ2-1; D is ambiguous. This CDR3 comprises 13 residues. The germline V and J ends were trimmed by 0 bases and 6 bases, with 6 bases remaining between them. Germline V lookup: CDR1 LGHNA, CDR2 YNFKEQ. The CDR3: CASSQDRSNEQFF. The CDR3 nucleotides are TGTGCCAGCAGCCAAGACAGGTCCAATGAGCAGTTCTTC.

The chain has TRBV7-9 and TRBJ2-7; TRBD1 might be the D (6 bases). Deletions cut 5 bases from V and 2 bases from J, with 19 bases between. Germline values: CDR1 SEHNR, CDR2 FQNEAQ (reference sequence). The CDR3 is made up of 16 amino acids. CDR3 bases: TGTGCCAGCAGCGCCCCCCAGGGCGAGGGGGCCTACGAGCAGTACTTC. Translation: CASSAPQGEGAYEQYF.

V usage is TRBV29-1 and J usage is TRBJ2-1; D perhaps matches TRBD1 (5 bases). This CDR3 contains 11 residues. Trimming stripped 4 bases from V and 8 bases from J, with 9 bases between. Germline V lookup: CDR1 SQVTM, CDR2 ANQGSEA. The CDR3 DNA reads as TGCAGCGTTGTCAGGGCCGATGAGCAGTTCTTC. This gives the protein CSVVRADEQFF.

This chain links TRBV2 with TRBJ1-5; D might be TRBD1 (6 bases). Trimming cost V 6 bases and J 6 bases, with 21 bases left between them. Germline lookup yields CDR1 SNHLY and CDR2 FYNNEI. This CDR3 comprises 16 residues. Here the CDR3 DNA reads TGTGCCAGCAGCGCCCACCAAGGGACAAACAGTCAGCCCCAGCATTTT. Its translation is CASSAHQGTNSQPQHF.

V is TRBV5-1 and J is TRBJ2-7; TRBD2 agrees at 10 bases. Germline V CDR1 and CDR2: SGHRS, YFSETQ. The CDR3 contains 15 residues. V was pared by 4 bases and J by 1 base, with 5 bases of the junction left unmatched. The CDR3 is CASSEGAGGSYEQYF. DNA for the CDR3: TGCGCCAGCAGCGAAGGAGCGGGGGGGTCCTACGAGCAGTACTTC.

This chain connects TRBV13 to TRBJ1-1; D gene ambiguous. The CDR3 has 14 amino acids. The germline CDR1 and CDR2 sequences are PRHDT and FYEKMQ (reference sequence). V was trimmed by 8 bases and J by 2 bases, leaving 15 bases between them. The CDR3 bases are TGTGCCAGCTGGGAGGCCATGAGAAACACTGAAGCTTTCTTT. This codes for CASWEAMRNTEAFF.

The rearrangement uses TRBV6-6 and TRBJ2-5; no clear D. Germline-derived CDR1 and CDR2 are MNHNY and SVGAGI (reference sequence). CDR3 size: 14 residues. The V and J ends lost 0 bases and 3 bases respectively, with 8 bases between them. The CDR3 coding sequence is TGTGCCAGCAGTTACTCCCAACTGGAAGAGACCCAGTACTTC. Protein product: CASSYSQLEETQYF.

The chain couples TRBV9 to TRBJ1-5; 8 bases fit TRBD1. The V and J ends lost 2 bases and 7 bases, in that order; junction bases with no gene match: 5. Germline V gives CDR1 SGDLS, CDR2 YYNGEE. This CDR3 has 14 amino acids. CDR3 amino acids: CASSVGQGTQPQHF. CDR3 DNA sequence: TGTGCCAGCAGCGTTGGACAGGGCACCCAGCCCCAGCATTTT.

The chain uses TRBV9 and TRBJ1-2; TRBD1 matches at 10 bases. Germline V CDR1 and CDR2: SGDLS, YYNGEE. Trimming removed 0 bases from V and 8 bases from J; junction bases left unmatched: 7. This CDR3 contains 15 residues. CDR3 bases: TGTGCCAGCAGCGTAGCAGGGACAGGGGATTTCGGCTACACCTTC. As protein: CASSVAGTGDFGYTF. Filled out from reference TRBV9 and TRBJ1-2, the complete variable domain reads DSGVTQTPKHLITATGQRVTLRCSPRSGDLSVYWYQQSLDQGLQFLIQYYNGEERAKGNILERFSAQQFPDLHSELNLSSLELGDSALYFCASSVAGTGDFGYTFGSGTRLTVV.

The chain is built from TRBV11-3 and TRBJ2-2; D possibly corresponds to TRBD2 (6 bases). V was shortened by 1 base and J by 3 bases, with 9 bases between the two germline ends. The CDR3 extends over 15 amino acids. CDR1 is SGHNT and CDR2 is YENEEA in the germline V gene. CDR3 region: CASSLGGADTGELFF. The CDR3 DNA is TGTGCCAGCAGCTTAGGCGGGGCGGACACCGGGGAGCTGTTTTTT.

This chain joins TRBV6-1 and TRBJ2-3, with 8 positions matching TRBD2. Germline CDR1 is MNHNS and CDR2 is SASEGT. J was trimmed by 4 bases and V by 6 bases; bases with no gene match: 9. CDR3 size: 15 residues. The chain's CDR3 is CASRTGGVLPDTQYF. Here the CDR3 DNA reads TGTGCCAGCAGGACCGGGGGGGTGCTCCCAGATACGCAGTATTTT.

CDR3 protein: CASSVARGNWQETQYF. In DNA form, the CDR3 reads TGTGCCAGCAGTGTAGCCCGGGGGAATTGGCAAGAGACCCAGTACTTC. The V call is TRBV6-1, the J call TRBJ2-5, with a possible D match to TRBD2 (6 bases). The CDR3 has 16 amino acids. V shed 4 bases and J shed 2 bases, with 17 bases lying between them. Per the germline V gene, CDR1 is MNHNS and CDR2 is SASEGT.

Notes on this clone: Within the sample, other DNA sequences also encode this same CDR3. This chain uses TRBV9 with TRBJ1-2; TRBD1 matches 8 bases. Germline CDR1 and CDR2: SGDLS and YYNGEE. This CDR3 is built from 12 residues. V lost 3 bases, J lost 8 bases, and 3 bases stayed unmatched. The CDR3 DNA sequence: TGTGCCAGCAGCGGACAGGGGCGCGGCTACACCTTC. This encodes CASSGQGRGYTF.

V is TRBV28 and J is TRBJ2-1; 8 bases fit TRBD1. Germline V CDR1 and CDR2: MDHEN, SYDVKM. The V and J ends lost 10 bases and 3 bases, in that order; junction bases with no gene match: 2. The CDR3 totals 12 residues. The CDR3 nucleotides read TGTGCCACTGACAGGGGCTACAATGAGCAGTTCTTC. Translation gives CATDRGYNEQFF.

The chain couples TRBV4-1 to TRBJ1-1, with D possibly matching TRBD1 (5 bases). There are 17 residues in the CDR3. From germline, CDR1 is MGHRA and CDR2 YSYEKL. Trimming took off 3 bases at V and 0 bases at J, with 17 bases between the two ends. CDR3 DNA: TGCGCCAGCAGCCATCTCGACGTGGGGCTGGTGAACACTGAAGCTTTCTTT. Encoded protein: CASSHLDVGLVNTEAFF.

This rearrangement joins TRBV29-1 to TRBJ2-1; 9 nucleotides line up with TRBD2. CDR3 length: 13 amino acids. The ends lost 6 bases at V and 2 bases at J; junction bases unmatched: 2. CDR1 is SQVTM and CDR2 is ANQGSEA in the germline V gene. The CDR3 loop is CSVLAGTYNEQFF. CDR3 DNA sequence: TGCAGCGTCCTAGCGGGGACCTACAATGAGCAGTTCTTC.